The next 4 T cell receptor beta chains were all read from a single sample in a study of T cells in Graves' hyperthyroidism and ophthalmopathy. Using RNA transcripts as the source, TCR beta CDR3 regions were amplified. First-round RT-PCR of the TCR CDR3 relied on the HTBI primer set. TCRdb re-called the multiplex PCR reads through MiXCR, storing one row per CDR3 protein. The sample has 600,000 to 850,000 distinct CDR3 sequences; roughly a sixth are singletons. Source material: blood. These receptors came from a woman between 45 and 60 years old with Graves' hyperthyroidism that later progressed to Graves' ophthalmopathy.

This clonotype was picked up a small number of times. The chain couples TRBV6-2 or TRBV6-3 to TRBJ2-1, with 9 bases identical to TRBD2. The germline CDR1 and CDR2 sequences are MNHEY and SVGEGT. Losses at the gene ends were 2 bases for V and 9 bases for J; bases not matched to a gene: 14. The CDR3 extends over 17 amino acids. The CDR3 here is CASSYPGAGGPKGEQFF. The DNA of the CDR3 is TGTGCCAGCAGTTACCCCGGCGCGGGGGGGCCGAAGGGTGAGCAGTTCTTC.

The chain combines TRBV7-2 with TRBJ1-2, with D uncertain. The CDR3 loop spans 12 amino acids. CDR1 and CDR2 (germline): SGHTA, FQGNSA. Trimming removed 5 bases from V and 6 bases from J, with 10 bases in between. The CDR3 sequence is CASSVSLDGYTF. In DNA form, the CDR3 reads TGTGCCAGCAGCGTATCTTTGGATGGCTACACCTTC.

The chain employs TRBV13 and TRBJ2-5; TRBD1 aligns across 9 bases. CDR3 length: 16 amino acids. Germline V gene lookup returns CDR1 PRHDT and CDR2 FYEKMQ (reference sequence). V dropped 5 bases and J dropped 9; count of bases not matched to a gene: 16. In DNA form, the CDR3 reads TGTGCCAGCAGCCCCGCCCGGGACAGGGCCTCAAAGGCCCAGTACTTC. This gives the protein CASSPARDRASKAQYF.

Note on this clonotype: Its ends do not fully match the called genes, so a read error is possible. The CDR3 coding sequence is TGCGCCAGCAGCCCGACAGACGGGGCGAACACCGGGAAGCTGTTTTTT. It translates to CASSPTDGANTGKLFF. This rearrangement joins TRBV5-1 to TRBJ2-2, with D perhaps being TRBD1 or TRBD2 (5 bases each). The CDR3 is 16 residues long. Germline CDR1 and CDR2: SGHRS and YFSETQ.